This T cell receptor beta chain originates from a study of cytomegalovirus exposure and HLA in healthy donors. The overall study: An earlier analysis identified some 110 million unique TCR beta sequences in about 179 million T cells.

The study, taken as a whole, reports: In a later analysis, TCR beta V- and J-gene trimming was associated with a missense DCLRE1C variant.

With respect to this clone: Antigen: not known.

Researchers ran the PCR with 60 Vbeta and 13 Jbeta primers. Some clones are missing from TCRdb's copy, which holds only in-frame ones; the method was immunoSEQ multiplex PCR. The sample carries about 210,000 clones, around nine tenths recorded once. The source is a woman in her thirties in good health and CMV-seronegative. Sequenced input: PBMCs.

In nucleotides, the CDR3 is TGTGCCAGTAGGGAAAGCGGGGCAAGCTCCTACAATGAGCAGTTCTTC. Residues: CASRESGASSYNEQFF. The V and J genes are TRBV19 and TRBJ2-1; 7 bases agree with TRBD2. With V trimmed by 6 bases and J by 0 bases, 8 bases remained unmatched. The CDR3 has 16 amino acids. Germline V gene lookup returns CDR1 LNHDA and CDR2 SQIVND (reference sequence).